Here is one TCR beta chain with its context. What it binds is not known. Input was around 1 million sorted T cells, either CD4+ or CD8+. This record comes from a study of neurological immune-mediated disorders. In TCRdb, the 5' RACE reads were re-called with MiXCR into one record per CDR3 protein. Of under 60,000 distinct CDR3 sequences in the sample, 4.5% to 7% were seen once. Regarding the study as a whole: Across subjects, expanded clones had no CDR3 amino acid sequences in common, pointing to private repertoires in all groups. Repertoires from 18 of 34 multiple sclerosis patients grouped phylogenetically into a related-CDR3 cluster, suggesting a possible signature.

The CDR3 has 14 residues. V was pared by 2 bases and J by 2 bases, with 11 bases between. Germline loops: CDR1 SGHRS, CDR2 YFSETQ. The genes are TRBV5-1 and TRBJ2-7, with TRBD1 as a possible D gene (5 bases). This TCR was sampled from a woman in her late teens or twenties with multiple sclerosis. Sequencing used CD4+ T cells from blood. This CDR3 reads CASSFQGSPYEQYV. The DNA of the CDR3 is TGCGCCAGCAGCTTCCAGGGTAGTCCCTACGAGCAGTACGTC.